This T cell receptor beta chain is drawn from a study of blood T cell repertoires in COVID-19. The wider study: The United States, Italy and Spain supplied acute and convalescent COVID-19 samples. Sample material is recorded as cDNA or gDNA derived from T cells, B-cell-depleted T cells, or PBMCs.

Concerning this clone: The sample holds other DNA sequences that translate to the same CDR3.

Authors' methods: Reference gene primer amplification gave nucleated cell count estimates. TCRdb's copy holds only in-frame clones and misses some; the assay was immunoSEQ multiplex PCR. V, J and clone size derive from that table, while D and trimming were established from the DNA sequence. The repertoire has 200,000 to 300,000 clones, approximately 78% of them found once; the top ten carry 12%. The CDR3 covers 12 residues. V gave up 5 bases and J gave up 0 bases, with 2 bases separating them. This sequence originates from a woman between 55 and 75 years old with active or convalescent COVID-19. The chain uses TRBV12-3 or TRBV12-4 and TRBJ1-3; D not resolved. The sequenced material came from peripheral blood. The CDR3 reads CASSLSGNTIYF. The CDR3 region has the DNA TGTGCCAGCAGTCTCTCTGGAAACACCATATATTTT.